This T cell receptor beta chain was obtained from a study of OX40 agonist ivuxolimab in advanced cancers. Study in general: Each dose-escalation patient presented with hepatocellular carcinoma, melanoma, renal cell or head and neck cancer. The study's findings and limits: Partial responders treated at 0.1-3.0 mg/kg exhibited clonal expansion among the lowest measured. At 0.1 to 3.0 mg/kg and by week 6, clonal expansion occurred in CD4+ and CD8+ blood T cells.

Here immunoSEQ multiplex PCR was the method, and the copy in TCRdb shows in-frame clones only, minus some. This table holds about 64,000 clones, approximately 81% found once. As to this clone: Its matching antigen is unknown.

Germline V gene lookup returns CDR1 LNHDA and CDR2 SQIVND (reference sequence). CDR3 length: 15 residues. The V and J ends lost 5 bases and 1 base respectively, with 13 bases between them. The sequence was collected from an adult with an advanced solid tumor such as melanoma, head and neck, liver or kidney cancer. V usage is TRBV19 and J usage is TRBJ2-3, with D possibly TRBD1 on 6 matching bases. Here the sequenced sample was CD4+ or CD8+ T cells sorted from blood, taken in a trial of the OX40 agonist ivuxolimab. The CDR3 coding sequence is TGTGCCAGTAGTGGGACGGCAGGGGGCACAGATACGCAGTATTTT. This encodes CASSGTAGGTDTQYF.